Included here is one T cell receptor (beta chain) sequence, with context. While infection was still active, Seattle patients were enrolled and then followed longitudinally. Methods used by the authors: Nucleated cell number was recorded as an estimate derived from reference gene primer amplification. Clones were read by immunoSEQ multiplex PCR, and TCRdb kept only the in-frame ones, dropping some. D and trimming were read from the DNA, whereas the V and J calls and clone size are those reported in that table. The sample includes roughly 290,000 clones, about 80% of them seen just once. This record comes from a study of blood T cell repertoires in COVID-19. Study-level background: COVID-19 samples from acute and convalescent phases originated in the United States, Italy and Spain. In each case, the material was cDNA or gDNA derived from T cells, B-cell-depleted T cells, or PBMCs.

The CDR3 length is 14 residues. Germline V gene sequence: CDR1 KGHSH, CDR2 LQKENI. V lost 6 bases, J lost 3 bases, and 5 bases stayed unmatched. V gene TRBV18 combines with J gene TRBJ1-5; TRBD1 aligns across 7 bases. The source of this sequence is a person in their 70s with COVID-19, enrolled during active disease. Sequencing used peripheral blood. The CDR3 nucleotides are TGTGCCAGCTCGCCTACAGGGGACAATCAGCCCCAGCATTTT. Amino acid sequence: CASSPTGDNQPQHF.